The 19 T cell receptor beta chains listed next were all sequenced from one sample in a study of post-analysis software for immune sequencing data. These receptors have no known antigen. Unique molecular identifiers were built into the TCR beta cDNA libraries. One entry per CDR3 protein, called by TCRdb with MiXCR from the PCR reads. The sample has 550,000 to 700,000 distinct CDR3 sequences; 44% are singletons. Overall study results and limits: Compared with controls, patients had more of roughly five TRBV segments, including TRBV5-6, TRBV5-1 and TRBV20-1.

Source material: blood. The source is a girl aged 5 to 17 with multiple sclerosis.

This clonotype was seen a few times. The rearrangement links TRBV4-1 to TRBJ2-1; 11 positions match TRBD2. CDR3 length equals 17 residues. CDR1 MGHRA and CDR2 YSYEKL come from the germline V gene. The trim removed 5 bases at V and 0 bases at J, leaving 6 bases unmatched. CDR3 sequence (DNA): TGCGCCAGCAGCATTCTAGCGGGAGGAAGCTCCTACAATGAGCAGTTCTTC. Amino acid sequence: CASSILAGGSSYNEQFF.

The chain joins TRBV20-1 to TRBJ1-2, with D maybe TRBD1 (5 bases). V gave up 3 bases and J gave up 2 bases, with 19 bases separating them. The CDR3 sequence is 16 residues long. Germline-derived CDR1 and CDR2 are DFQATT and SNEGSKA (reference sequence). CDR3 sequence: CSASYPQRGRNYGYTF. The CDR3 coding sequence is TGCAGTGCTAGTTACCCGCAGAGGGGCCGAAACTATGGCTACACCTTC.

This clonotype was detected only a few times. The V and J genes are TRBV10-2 and TRBJ1-1, with a possible D match to TRBD1 (5 bases). Germline CDR1 is WSHSY and CDR2 is SAAADI. The CDR3 length is 11 residues. The V end was cut by 8 bases, the J end by 7 bases, with 11 bases between. The CDR3 DNA follows: TGCGCCAGCTCCTACAGGAGTGAAGCTTTCTTT. Its translation: CASSYRSEAFF.

The gene calls are TRBV2 and TRBJ2-7; 11 bases match TRBD2. With the DNA end fitting TRBJ2-5 better, the J assignment may be wrong. Germline CDR1 reads SNHLY; CDR2 reads FYNNEI. The CDR3 consists of 16 residues. CDR3 sequence reads: CASSRQGLAALETQYF. Here the CDR3 DNA reads TGTGCCAGCAGTCGACAGGGACTAGCGGCCCTTGAGACCCAGTACTTC.

This clonotype was recorded only once. The chain uses TRBV12-3 or TRBV12-4 and TRBJ1-2, with D possibly being TRBD1 (5 bases). The CDR3 spans 12 residues. The V and J ends lost 4 bases and 9 bases respectively, with 12 bases between them. The CDR3 DNA sequence: TGTGCCAGCAGTTCGGCCCAGGGACGCTACACCTTC. It yields the protein CASSSAQGRYTF.

This sequence joins TRBV5-1 and TRBJ2-1; the match to TRBD1 covers 8 bases. Germline V CDR1 and CDR2: SGHRS, YFSETQ. Trimming took 0 bases from V and 9 from J; bases not matched to a gene: 8. This CDR3 has 15 amino acids. The CDR3 DNA reads TGCGCCAGCAGCTTGGTGGACAGGGCGATCAGTGAGCAGTTCTTC. It specifies CASSLVDRAISEQFF.

The chain employs TRBV12-3 or TRBV12-4 and TRBJ2-4; D is possibly TRBD1 or TRBD2 (5 bases each). CDR3 length equals 15 residues. V was trimmed by 6 bases and J by 3 bases, leaving 15 bases between them. CDR3 sequence: CASSPHRGGKNIQYF. CDR3 nucleotides: TGTGCCAGCAGCCCCCATCGTGGGGGCAAAAACATTCAGTACTTC.

This chain uses TRBV27 with TRBJ2-7, with 10 bases fitting TRBD1. Germline values: CDR1 MNHEY, CDR2 SMNVEV (reference sequence). The V segment lost 6 bases and the J segment 0 bases; nucleotides outside the gene matches: 8. The CDR3 runs to 16 residues. The CDR3 loop is CASRRQGAAGSYEQYF. CDR3 coding DNA: TGTGCCAGCAGACGACAGGGGGCGGCGGGCTCCTACGAGCAGTACTTC.

V is TRBV20-1 and J is TRBJ2-6; a possible D gene is TRBD2 (5 bases). This CDR3 is built from 14 residues. CDR1 and CDR2 (germline): DFQATT, SNEGSKA (reference sequence). V gave up 4 bases and J gave up 1 base, with 8 bases separating them. The CDR3 here is CSATSGSGANVLTF. CDR3 sequence (DNA): TGCAGTGCTACTTCGGGGTCTGGGGCCAACGTCCTGACTTTC.

This clonotype has just a few counts. The chain recombines TRBV7-9 with TRBJ2-1; 9 positions agree with TRBD1. Per germline, CDR1 SEHNR and CDR2 FQNEAQ (reference sequence). The V and J ends lost 4 bases and 7 bases, in that order; junction bases with no gene match: 8. The CDR3 is made up of 15 amino acids. The CDR3 nucleotides are TGTGCCAGCAGCTCGACCGGGACAGGGAGAAATGAGCAGTTCTTC. Translation gives CASSSTGTGRNEQFF.

The rearrangement uses TRBV11-2 and TRBJ1-2; D might be TRBD1 (5 bases). From germline, CDR1 is SGHAT and CDR2 FQNNGV. The CDR3 length is 13 residues. The ends were cut back, 6 bases at V and 3 bases at J, with 11 bases in the middle. This CDR3 reads CASRSDSYYGYTF. The CDR3 DNA reads as TGTGCCAGCAGGTCCGACAGTTACTATGGCTACACCTTC.

This clonotype was observed a handful of times. The chain joins TRBV5-1 to TRBJ2-1; 10 bases line up with TRBD2. The V segment lost 7 bases and the J segment 6 bases; nucleotides outside the gene matches: 4. This CDR3 has 13 residues. The germline V gene has CDR1 SGHRS and CDR2 YFSETQ. CDR3 sequence (DNA): TGCGCCAGCCAGAGCGGGAGGGGCAATGAGCAGTTCTTC. Its protein product is CASQSGRGNEQFF.

This clonotype was seen only a few times. The chain carries TRBV20-1 and TRBJ2-5; D perhaps matches TRBD2 (6 bases). This CDR3 region has 15 residues. V was clipped by 1 base and J by 1 base, with 13 bases between them. Germline loops: CDR1 DFQATT, CDR2 SNEGSKA (reference sequence). The CDR3 DNA reads as TGCAGTGCTAGAGGGAGGGCCGGGAGCCAAGAGACCCAGTACTTC. Protein product: CSARGRAGSQETQYF.

This clonotype has just a few counts. CDR3 sequence (DNA): TGCAGTGCTAGAGATAGCAGGACAGGTTCCTACGAGCAGTACTTC. Translating gives CSARDSRTGSYEQYF. The chain joins TRBV20-1 to TRBJ2-4; 7 bases are shared with TRBD1. The J call is uncertain, as TRBJ2-7 better fits the DNA end. In germline, CDR1 is DFQATT, CDR2 SNEGSKA (reference sequence). The CDR3 length is 15 residues.

This clonotype was recorded a few times. The rearrangement uses TRBV2 and TRBJ1-2; no reliable D call. The CDR3 runs to 13 residues. V was clipped by 5 bases and J by 10 bases, with 17 bases between them. Germline CDR1 and CDR2: SNHLY and FYNNEI. CDR3 in DNA: TGTGCCAGCAGTCCAGCCACCAACAGCATCTACACCTTC. Residues: CASSPATNSIYTF.

For the CDR3, the DNA is TGTGCCAGCAGCTTTGGCCAGGAAGACTATGGCTACACCTTC. Translating it yields CASSFGQEDYGYTF. This chain uses TRBV5-5 with TRBJ1-2; D uncertain. The germline gives CDR1 SGHKS, CDR2 YYEKEE (reference sequence). Trimming stripped 2 bases from V and 3 bases from J, with 11 bases between. The CDR3 has 14 amino acids.

This clonotype was seen only a few times. This chain joins TRBV20-1 and TRBJ2-7; weak D call: TRBD2 (5 bases). V was cut by 0 bases and J by 0 bases, with 15 bases left in between. Germline assignment: CDR1 DFQATT and CDR2 SNEGSKA (reference sequence). The CDR3 runs 16 residues. The CDR3 region has the DNA TGCAGTGCTAGAGATAGCGCGGCGATTAGCTCCTACGAGCAGTACTTC. It yields the protein CSARDSAAISSYEQYF.

The sample holds a few counts of this clonotype. This chain joins TRBV10-3 and TRBJ2-1, with 7 bases identical to TRBD1. Germline CDR1 ENHRY, CDR2 SYGVKD. Unmatched junction bases numbered 6, after V lost 3 bases and J lost 1 base. This CDR3 region has 16 residues. DNA for the CDR3: TGTGCCATCAGTGAATTTGGGACAGTTTCCTACAATGAGCAGTTCTTC. It translates to CAISEFGTVSYNEQFF.

This sequence joins TRBV18 and TRBJ2-1; 7 bases are a match to TRBD1. This CDR3 contains 16 residues. After removal of 4 bases from V and 2 bases from J, the junction contained 8 bases not matched to a gene. Germline assignment: CDR1 KGHSH and CDR2 LQKENI. CDR3 region: CASSRLTGFTYNEQFF. For the CDR3, the DNA is TGTGCCAGCTCACGACTGACAGGGTTTACCTACAATGAGCAGTTCTTC.